The 22 T cell receptor beta chains below all came from one sample that was sequenced in a study of T cell responses to AZD1222 COVID-19 vaccine. Libraries were prepared by immunoSEQ multiplex PCR; TCRdb keeps only in-frame clonotypes and omits some of them. This sample has roughly 140,000 clones; roughly 92% occur once, and the top ten carry around 1.8%. The source was peripheral blood, collected on day 0 of AZD1222 vaccination. These TCRs come from an adult in good health.

The J gene is TRBJ2-2, the V gene TRBV5-4; 7 positions agree with TRBD2. V lost 4 bases to trimming and J lost 6 bases; unmatched junction nucleotides: 9. Germline loops: CDR1 SGHNT, CDR2 YYREEE (reference sequence). CDR3 length equals 15 residues. The CDR3 spells CASSPAGLAAGELFF. DNA of the CDR3: TGTGCCAGCAGCCCAGCGGGGTTGGCGGCCGGGGAGCTGTTTTTT. The whole variable domain, filled in from reference TRBV5-4 and TRBJ2-2, reads ETGVTQSPTHLIKTRGQQVTLRCSSQSGHNTVSWYQQALGQGPQFIFQYYREEENGRGNFPPRFSGLQFPNYSSELNVNALELDDSALYLCASSPAGLAAGELFFGEGSRLTVL.

The rearrangement uses TRBV29-1 and TRBJ2-7; D gene uncertain. Trimming stripped 3 bases from V and 6 bases from J, with 15 bases between. This CDR3 has 13 amino acids. Germline CDR1 and CDR2: SQVTM and ANQGSEA. CDR3 amino acids: CSVDGASRSEQYF. CDR3 bases: TGCAGCGTTGACGGAGCCTCCAGGTCCGAGCAGTACTTC.

V and J are TRBV28 and TRBJ1-2; possible D gene TRBD1, 5 bases. This CDR3 has 14 amino acids. Germline V gene data show CDR1 as MDHEN and CDR2 as SYDVKM. The V end was cut by 2 bases, the J end by 5 bases, with 12 bases between. The CDR3 coding sequence is TGTGCCAGCAGTTTACTGTCCAGGGCTTATGGCTACACCTTC. It codes for CASSLLSRAYGYTF.

The J gene is TRBJ2-5, the V gene TRBV28; 7 nucleotides agree with TRBD1. V was pared by 4 bases and J by 7 bases, with 6 bases of the junction left unmatched. This CDR3 has 13 amino acids. Germline V gene lookup returns CDR1 MDHEN and CDR2 SYDVKM. The CDR3 here is CASSSTGLGTQYF. Written as DNA, the CDR3 is TGTGCCAGCAGTTCGACAGGGTTGGGGACCCAGTACTTC.

The V gene is TRBV7-2, the J gene TRBJ2-1; 7 nucleotides match TRBD2. With V trimmed by 6 bases and J by 1 base, 3 bases remained unmatched. The CDR3 runs 14 residues. The germline CDR1 and CDR2 sequences are SGHTA and FQGNSA. The CDR3 nucleotides read TGTGCCAGCAGGTATAGCGGGTCCTACAATGAGCAGTTCTTC. Translating it yields CASRYSGSYNEQFF.

Regarding this clone: A read error may produce the germline difference seen at one junction end. The rearrangement joins TRBV6-1 to TRBJ2-7; a weak D match, TRBD1 (5 bases). This CDR3 comprises 14 residues. Germline values: CDR1 MNHNS, CDR2 SASEGT. The DNA of the CDR3 is TGTGCCAGCAGTGAACAGGGCAGGTCCTCCGAGCAGTACTTC. Amino acid sequence: CASSEQGRSSEQYF.

The CDR3 spells CAISLAGTTDTQYF. The CDR3 region has the DNA TGTGCCATCAGTTTAGCGGGGACCACAGATACGCAGTATTTT. The rearrangement joins TRBV10-3 to TRBJ2-3; 8 nucleotides align to TRBD2. The CDR3 totals 14 residues. Per germline, CDR1 ENHRY and CDR2 SYGVKD. Germline trimming cut 5 bases from V and 2 bases from J; bases unmatched to any gene: 3.

The table lists this clone with a count of one. The chain combines TRBV7-9 with TRBJ2-7; D call uncertain. The V and J ends lost 5 bases and 6 bases respectively, with 11 bases between them. This CDR3 comprises 12 residues. Per the germline V gene, CDR1 is SEHNR and CDR2 is FQNEAQ (reference sequence). In DNA, the CDR3 is TGTGCCAGCAGCCTAGGTCGGACCGAGCAGTACTTC. The encoded protein is CASSLGRTEQYF.

The V and J genes are TRBV6-5 and TRBJ1-6, with 8 bases identical to TRBD1. Losses at the gene ends were 0 bases for V and 10 bases for J; bases not matched to a gene: 8. The CDR3 runs 16 residues. CDR1 is MNHEY and CDR2 is SVGAGI in the germline V gene. The CDR3 protein is CASSYSRGTGGSPLHF. The CDR3 bases are TGTGCCAGCAGTTACTCGAGGGGGACAGGAGGGTCACCCCTCCACTTT.

The chain links TRBV6-6 to TRBJ1-2; D is possibly TRBD1 (5 bases). The CDR3 is 14 amino acids. The germline gives CDR1 MNHNY, CDR2 SVGAGI (reference sequence). The ends were cut back, 3 bases at V and 4 bases at J, with 12 bases in the middle. The CDR3 here is CASSYVGQSYGYTF. The CDR3 DNA reads as TGTGCCAGCAGTTATGTGGGGCAGAGCTATGGCTACACCTTC.

The chain employs TRBV5-6 and TRBJ1-5; 9 bases agree with TRBD1. Germline loops: CDR1 SGHDT, CDR2 YYEEEE. The CDR3 consists of 16 residues. The ends lost 2 bases at V and 6 bases at J; junction bases unmatched: 9. CDR3 sequence (DNA): TGTGCCAGCAGCTTTTATGCGACAGGGGGAGGTCAGCCCCAGCATTTT. It is translated as CASSFYATGGGQPQHF.

The V gene is TRBV5-5, the J gene TRBJ2-3; D not certain. This CDR3 spans 12 amino acids. Trimming took off 4 bases at V and 4 bases at J, with 7 bases between the two ends. The germline gives CDR1 SGHKS, CDR2 YYEKEE (reference sequence). The CDR3 sequence: CASSLTPDTQYF. The DNA of the CDR3 is TGTGCCAGCAGCCTCACCCCAGATACGCAGTATTTT.

The V gene is TRBV2, the J gene TRBJ1-1, with D uncertain. The germline V gene has CDR1 SNHLY and CDR2 FYNNEI. V was clipped by 4 bases and J by 1 base, with 4 bases between them. The CDR3 is made up of 12 amino acids. CDR3 amino acids: CASSGQNTEAFF. The DNA for the CDR3 is TGTGCCAGCAGTGGGCAGAACACTGAAGCTTTCTTT. Filled out from reference TRBV2 and TRBJ1-1, the complete variable domain reads EPEVTQTPSHQVTQMGQEVILRCVPISNHLYFYWYRQILGQKVEFLVSFYNNEISEKSEIFDDQFSVERPDGSNFTLKIRSTKLEDSAMYFCASSGQNTEAFFGQGTRLTVV.

This CDR3 is CASSSQRWLNEQFF. As DNA, the CDR3 is TGTGCCAGCAGCTCTCAACGTTGGCTCAATGAGCAGTTCTTC. This chain uses TRBV11-2 with TRBJ2-1, with D unresolved. Germline V lookup: CDR1 SGHAT, CDR2 FQNNGV. The ends were cut back, 4 bases at V and 6 bases at J, with 13 bases in the middle. The CDR3 sequence is 14 residues long. The full variable domain, rest sourced from reference TRBV11-2 and TRBJ2-1, is EAGVAQSPRYKIIEKRQSVAFWCNPISGHATLYWYQQILGQGPKLLIQFQNNGVVDDSQLPKDRFSAERLKGVDSTLKIQPAKLEDSAVYLCASSSQRWLNEQFFGPGTRLTVL.

This rearrangement joins TRBV4-1 to TRBJ1-4; the D is unclear. Per germline, CDR1 MGHRA and CDR2 YSYEKL. This CDR3 comprises 14 residues. V lost 4 bases to trimming and J lost 8 bases, with 14 bases between them. For the CDR3, the DNA is TGCGCCAGCAGCCCCCCTCTGTCCAGGGAAAAACTGTTTTTT. Translating gives CASSPPLSREKLFF.

This clone was recorded once. V and J are TRBV20-1 and TRBJ2-1; D is perhaps TRBD2 (5 bases). This CDR3 comprises 11 residues. Germline V gene data show CDR1 as DFQATT and CDR2 as SNEGSKA (reference sequence). Trimming removed 2 bases from V and 6 bases from J, with 5 bases in between. CDR3 DNA sequence: TGCAGTGCTAGACGGGGCAATGAGCAGTTCTTC. Protein product: CSARRGNEQFF.

The chain links TRBV7-2 to TRBJ1-1, with D hard to call. The V and J ends lost 1 base and 0 bases respectively, with 9 bases between them. The CDR3 runs to 15 residues. Per germline, CDR1 SGHTA and CDR2 FQGNSA. Here the CDR3 reads CASSLVGPMNTEAFF. CDR3 bases: TGTGCCAGCAGCTTAGTGGGCCCCATGAACACTGAAGCTTTCTTT.

V usage is TRBV2 and J usage is TRBJ2-7; D might be TRBD1 (5 bases). The CDR3 length is 12 residues. V was cut by 5 bases and J by 1 base, with 6 bases left in between. The V gene's germline CDR1 is SNHLY and CDR2 FYNNEI. The CDR3 loop reads CASSSGSYEQYF. The CDR3 coding sequence is TGTGCCAGCAGTTCAGGGTCCTACGAGCAGTACTTC.

This sequence joins TRBV7-8 and TRBJ2-7; D remains unclear. Deletions cut 1 base from V and 2 bases from J, with 9 bases between. CDR1 and CDR2 (germline): SGHVS, FQNEAQ. This CDR3 has 14 amino acids. CDR3 amino acids: CASSLGPGPYEQYF. Here the CDR3 DNA reads TGTGCCAGCAGCTTAGGGCCGGGTCCCTACGAGCAGTACTTC.

The genes are TRBV7-9 and TRBJ1-4, with 8 bases fitting TRBD1. Trimming at V came to 8 bases and at J to 10 bases, leaving 12 bases not matched to a gene. This CDR3 spans 14 amino acids. Germline assignment: CDR1 SEHNR and CDR2 FQNEAQ (reference sequence). The CDR3 sequence: CASGGQGLYGKLFF. The CDR3 DNA reads as TGTGCCAGCGGAGGACAGGGCCTTTATGGAAAACTGTTTTTT.

J is TRBJ2-1 and V is TRBV18; 11 bases line up with TRBD1. This CDR3 region has 15 residues. Trimming cost V 3 bases and J 2 bases; bases outside gene matches: 0. Germline V lookup: CDR1 KGHSH, CDR2 LQKENI. In nucleotides, the CDR3 is TGTGCCAGCTCACCGGGACAGGGGGCCTACAATGAGCAGTTCTTC. This encodes CASSPGQGAYNEQFF.

The chain joins TRBV5-1 to TRBJ1-2, with 7 bases lining up with TRBD1. This CDR3 region has 14 residues. V was clipped by 3 bases and J by 2 bases; unmatched bases: 4. Germline V lookup: CDR1 SGHRS, CDR2 YFSETQ. The CDR3 DNA follows: TGCGCCAGCAGCTCAGGGGGGACCAACTATGGCTACACCTTC. Its translation: CASSSGGTNYGYTF.